These T cell receptor beta chains were read from a single sample in a study of cytomegalovirus exposure and HLA in healthy donors. Repertoires were generated with immunoSEQ multiplex PCR, while TCRdb's copy carries only in-frame clones and drops some. The data hold approximately 71,000 clones, with 91% observed a single time. The sequenced sample consisted of PBMCs. These receptors came from a man between 18 and 29 years old in good health and CMV-seronegative. CDR3s include the opening cysteine and the closing phenylalanine or tryptophan. The D gene is left open where the match is weak. Clone size, where shown, is once, few, many, or a class for clones that have expanded.

V,J,length,D,size,DNA,CDR3
TRBV4-3,TRBJ2-7,14,-,-,TGCGCCAGCAGCCAAGATCTAGTGCGGGTCGAGCAGTACTTC,CASSQDLVRVEQYF
TRBV4-2,TRBJ2-7,15,TRBD1,-,TGTGCCAGCAGCCAAGATCCGGGACAGGGCTACGAGCAGTACTTC,CASSQDPGQGYEQYF
TRBV5-1,TRBJ2-2,15,TRBD1,-,TGCGCCAGCAGCTTGAACCAGGGGGTATCCGGGGAGCTGTTTTTT,CASSLNQGVSGELFF
TRBV27,TRBJ2-7,16,TRBD1,-,TGTGCCAGCAGTTTAATCGGGGGACAGGGACCCTACGAGCAGTACTTC,CASSLIGGQGPYEQYF
TRBV6-5,TRBJ2-3,15,TRBD2,-,TGTGCCAGCAGGCGGACTAGCGGGAGGCCAGATACGCAGTATTTT,CASRRTSGRPDTQYF
TRBV19,TRBJ1-2,13,TRBD1,-,TGTGCCAGTAGTTTGACAGGGCCGAATGGCTACACCTTC,CASSLTGPNGYTF
TRBV18,TRBJ1-1,12,-,-,TGTGCCAGCTCGGGGGGGAACACTGAAGCTTTCTTT,CASSGGNTEAFF
TRBV28,TRBJ2-7,13,TRBD2,-,TGTGCCACCCGGACTAGCGGAACCTACGAGCAGTACTTC,CATRTSGTYEQYF
TRBV7-9,TRBJ2-7,16,TRBD1,-,TGTGCCAGCAGCTTAGGTACAGGGGGCGAAGGCTACGAGCAGTACTTC,CASSLGTGGEGYEQYF
TRBV6-5,TRBJ2-7,15,-,-,TGTGCCAGCAGTTCAGGGCCGGGAGAAACCTACGAGCAGTACTTC,CASSSGPGETYEQYF
TRBV5-4,TRBJ2-3,15,TRBD2,-,TGTGCCAGCAGCTTAGCGGGGTCCGGCGCAGATACGCAGTATTTT,CASSLAGSGADTQYF
TRBV30,TRBJ1-5,13,-,-,TGTGCCTGGTCGGACAGAGACAATCAGCCCCAGCATTTT,CAWSDRDNQPQHF
TRBV2,TRBJ2-5,14,-,once,TGTGCCAGCAGTGGCAGACTGCGGCAAGAGACCCAGTACTTC,CASSGRLRQETQYF
TRBV28,TRBJ2-3,18,TRBD2,-,TGTGCCAGCAGTTCACCATGGACTAGCGGGAGCGTCGCAGATACGCAGTATTTT,CASSSPWTSGSVADTQYF
TRBV4-1,TRBJ2-7,15,-,-,TGCGCCAGCAGCCAAGAGGGCAGAAGTACCTACGAGCAGTACTTC,CASSQEGRSTYEQYF
TRBV5-4,TRBJ2-3,17,TRBD2,once,TGTGCCAGCAGTTTAACCCCCGGCGGGAGGATAAGAAATACGCAGTATTTT,CASSLTPGGRIRNTQYF
TRBV4-2,TRBJ1-2,12,TRBD1,-,TGTGCCAGCAATCACAGACAGGGTGGCTACACCTTC,CASNHRQGGYTF
TRBV30,TRBJ2-7,16,TRBD2,-,TGTGCCTGGAGTGGGACTAGCGGGAAGAACTCCTACGAGCAGTACTTC,CAWSGTSGKNSYEQYF
TRBV13,TRBJ2-3,14,-,-,TGTGCCAGCAGGACTGCGGGATTCACAGATACGCAGTATTTT,CASRTAGFTDTQYF
TRBV6-1,TRBJ2-1,13,-,-,TGTGCCAGCAGTCCCGTGGGGGGAGGCGAGCAGTTCTTC,CASSPVGGGEQFF
TRBV5-1,TRBJ1-4,14,-,-,TGCGCCAGCAGCTTAAGTTCAGGGAATGAAAAACTGTTTTTT,CASSLSSGNEKLFF
TRBV6-5,TRBJ2-7,13,TRBD1,-,TGTGCCAGCAAGGGACAGGTAGCCTACGAGCAGTACTTC,CASKGQVAYEQYF
TRBV27,TRBJ2-1,15,TRBD1,-,TGTGCCAGCAGTTTCTTGGGACAGGGTGGTAGTGAGCAGTTCTTC,CASSFLGQGGSEQFF
TRBV4-3,TRBJ2-2,14,-,-,TGCGCCAGCAGCCAAGGTACGAACACCGGGGAGCTGTTTTTT,CASSQGTNTGELFF
TRBV4-3,TRBJ2-6,16,TRBD1,-,TGCGCCAGCAGCCGGACAGGGGGCTCTGGGGCCAACGTCCTGACTTTC,CASSRTGGSGANVLTF
TRBV4-2,TRBJ2-7,14,TRBD2,-,TGTGCCAGCAGCCAAGATCGAGCGGGAGACGAGCAGTACTTC,CASSQDRAGDEQYF
TRBV28,TRBJ2-3,14,TRBD1,-,TGTGCCAGCAGTCTGACAGGGGTGGTAGATACGCAGTATTTT,CASSLTGVVDTQYF
TRBV7-9,TRBJ2-5,14,-,-,TGTGCCAGCAGCTTAAGACAATATCAAGAGACCCAGTACTTC,CASSLRQYQETQYF
TRBV11-1,TRBJ1-4,15,TRBD1,-,TGTGCCAGCAGCTTAAAGGACAGGGGTGGGGAAAAACTGTTTTTT,CASSLKDRGGEKLFF
TRBV28,TRBJ1-1,14,-,-,TGTGCCAGCAGTTCACCAGCGGACGGGACTGAAGCTTTCTTT,CASSSPADGTEAFF
TRBV15,TRBJ1-1,14,-,-,TGTGCCACCAGCAGACCGATGGGGGGGATTGAAGCTTTCTTT,CATSRPMGGIEAFF
TRBV5-1,TRBJ2-7,14,-,-,TGCGCCAGCAGCTTGACAGGATTATCCTACGAGCAGTACTTC,CASSLTGLSYEQYF
TRBV7-8,TRBJ1-2,12,-,-,TGTGCCAGCAGCGACAGGAACTATGGCTACACCTTC,CASSDRNYGYTF
TRBV7-6,TRBJ2-7,16,TRBD1,-,TGTGCCAGCAGCTTAGCGGGGACAGCGGTTTCCTACGAGCAGTACTTC,CASSLAGTAVSYEQYF
TRBV6-5,TRBJ2-7,15,-,-,TGTGCCAGCAGTTACGGCCCTAGCGCGGCCTACGAGCAGTACTTC,CASSYGPSAAYEQYF
TRBV27,TRBJ2-2,15,TRBD2,-,TGTGCCAGCAGTTTATCCTTCGGGGGGACCGGGGAGCTGTTTTTT,CASSLSFGGTGELFF
TRBV5-4,TRBJ2-5,15,TRBD1,-,TGTGCCAGCAGCTTGGATGCAGGGGGCGCAGAGACCCAGTACTTC,CASSLDAGGAETQYF
TRBV4-3,TRBJ2-2,15,-,-,TGCGCCAGCAGCCAGGTCGGGGGGAACACCGGGGAGCTGTTTTTT,CASSQVGGNTGELFF
TRBV19,TRBJ1-5,15,-,-,TGTGCCAGTAGTCCTGGGAGGGAGAGCAATCAGCCCCAGCATTTT,CASSPGRESNQPQHF
TRBV2,TRBJ2-2,13,TRBD1,-,TGTGCCAAAAAGGGGGCTGACACCGGGGAGCTGTTTTTT,CAKKGADTGELFF
TRBV7-3,TRBJ2-7,14,TRBD1,-,TGTGCCAGCAGCTTCGGGACAGTCCTCTACGAGCAGTACTTC,CASSFGTVLYEQYF
TRBV7-9,TRBJ1-2,13,-,-,TGTGCCAGCAGCAAAACAGGAAGCTATGGCTACACCTTC,CASSKTGSYGYTF
TRBV28,TRBJ2-5,15,TRBD2,-,TGTGCCAGCAGTTTCCATAGCGGGTACCAAGAGACCCAGTACTTC,CASSFHSGYQETQYF
TRBV11-2,TRBJ1-1,15,-,-,TGTGCCAGCACTATCCAGGACAGCTTTAACACTGAAGCTTTCTTT,CASTIQDSFNTEAFF
TRBV9,TRBJ2-1,16,TRBD2,-,TGTGCCAGCAGCGCCGAAGGGGCGGGAGGGGGCAGTGAGCAGTTCTTC,CASSAEGAGGGSEQFF